This section outlines one T cell receptor (beta chain) sequence together with its context. The data belong to a study of blood T cell repertoires in COVID-19. Study information: The origin of the acute and convalescent COVID-19 samples was the United States, Italy and Spain. The cDNA or gDNA used as material had been derived from T cells, B-cell-depleted T cells, or PBMCs.

Germline V gene lookup returns CDR1 GTSNPN and CDR2 SVGIG (reference sequence). Trimming left V 6 bases short and J 2 bases short, with 7 bases between. The CDR3 is 11 residues long. TCRdb's table, derived via immunoSEQ multiplex PCR, lists solely in-frame clones and lacks some. The sample contains fewer than 250,000 clones, 88% of which appear only once. Sequenced material: peripheral blood. V is TRBV30 and J is TRBJ1-1; no clear D. This receptor was obtained from a man aged 25 to 40 with acute or convalescent COVID-19. The CDR3 nucleotides read TGTGCCTGCAAATTTAACACTGAAGCTTTCTTT. Encoded protein: CACKFNTEAFF. The entire variable domain, with the rest obtained from reference TRBV30 and TRBJ1-1, is as follows: SQTIHQWPATLVQPVGSPLSLECTVEGTSNPNLYWYRQAAGRGLQLLFYSVGIGQISSEVPQNLSASRPQDRQFILSSKKLLLSDSGFYLCACKFNTEAFFGQGTRLTVV.